This T cell receptor beta chain is drawn from a study of T cell responses to AZD1222 COVID-19 vaccine. With regard to this clone: Its antigen is not known.

This table comes from immunoSEQ multiplex PCR, and its TCRdb copy is limited to in-frame clones, with some not included. The table lists about 110,000 clones, around 88% of them singletons. This CDR3 region has 18 residues. The V and J ends lost 0 bases and 0 bases, in that order; junction bases with no gene match: 5. Germline V CDR1 and CDR2: LNHNV, YYDKDF (reference sequence). Study-wide results and limits: Without day 14 samples, only post-peak T cell repertoires were studied. There were vaccine-associated CD4 TCRs across spike, dominant at 160-218 and 743-854.

The rearrangement joins TRBV15 to TRBJ2-3; TRBD1 agrees at 11 bases. The input for sequencing was peripheral blood, taken on day 0 of AZD1222 vaccination. The sequence came from an adult in good health. The CDR3 DNA reads as TGTGCCACCAGCAGAGACCGGGACAGGGGGTTTAGCACAGATACGCAGTATTTT. Protein: CATSRDRDRGFSTDTQYF.